The TCR beta chain described here comes from a study of T cell repertoires in cytomegalovirus infection. Study-wide context: Shared public TCR beta signatures pointed to both CMV infection and a matching HLA type.

V was pared by 6 bases and J by 8 bases, with 12 bases of the junction left unmatched. CDR3 length: 15 amino acids. The germline gives CDR1 MRHNA, CDR2 SNTAGT. Points from the study as a whole: Individuals carrying CMV plus the relevant HLA were identified by cumulative frequency of public TCR beta families. What dominated the ex vivo response were HLA-C-restricted CMV-specific TCR beta clonotypes.

TCRdb ran MiXCR on the reads and lists one entry per CDR3 protein. In the table there are 100,000 to 150,000 distinct CDR3 sequences, 20% to 30% of which are singletons. On this clonotype itself: As yet, its antigen is unknown.

The rearrangement links TRBV6-4 to TRBJ2-1; 8 nucleotides align to TRBD2. Sequencing was done on a sample of PBMCs, sequenced either directly or after in vitro stimulation (not recorded which). The TCR originated in a human donor in good health (CMV status not recorded). Some clones in this sample may be carry-over from other donors' samples. The CDR3 sequence is CASRKLGGGGYEQFF. The CDR3, as DNA: TGTGCCAGCAGAAAACTCGGGGGGGGTGGCTATGAGCAGTTCTTC.